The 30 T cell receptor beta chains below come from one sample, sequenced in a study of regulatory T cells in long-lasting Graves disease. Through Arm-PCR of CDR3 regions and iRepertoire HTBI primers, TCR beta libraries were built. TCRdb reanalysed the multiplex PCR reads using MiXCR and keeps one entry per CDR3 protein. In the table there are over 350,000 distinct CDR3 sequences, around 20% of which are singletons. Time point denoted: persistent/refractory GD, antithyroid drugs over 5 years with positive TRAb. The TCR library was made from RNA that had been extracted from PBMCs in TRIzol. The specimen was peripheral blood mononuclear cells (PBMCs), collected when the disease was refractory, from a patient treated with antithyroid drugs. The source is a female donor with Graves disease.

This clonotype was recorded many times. CDR3 bases: TGTGCCAGCGGGTCACAGGGGGCAGGGAATCAGCCCCAGCATTTT. As protein: CASGSQGAGNQPQHF. The chain links TRBV6-1 to TRBJ1-5; the match to TRBD1 covers 9 bases. The germline V gene has CDR1 MNHNS and CDR2 SASEGT. This CDR3 comprises 15 residues. V lost 8 bases and J lost 4; bases outside the gene matches: 9.

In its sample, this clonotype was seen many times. CDR3 nucleotide sequence: TGCAGTGCTAGAACCGGACTAGCGGGAGGGATTGAGACCCAGTACTTC. Translating gives CSARTGLAGGIETQYF. J is TRBJ2-5 and V is TRBV20-1, with TRBD2 identical over 15 bases. The CDR3 runs 16 residues. Germline V gene sequence: CDR1 DFQATT, CDR2 SNEGSKA (reference sequence). V gave up 2 bases and J gave up 5 bases; unmatched junction bases: 6.

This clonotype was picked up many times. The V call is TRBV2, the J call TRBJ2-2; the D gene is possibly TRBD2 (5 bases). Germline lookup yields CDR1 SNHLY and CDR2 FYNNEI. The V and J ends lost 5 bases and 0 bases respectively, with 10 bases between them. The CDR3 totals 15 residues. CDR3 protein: CASSWQRTNTGELFF. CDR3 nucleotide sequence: TGTGCCAGCAGTTGGCAGCGGACGAACACCGGGGAGCTGTTTTTT. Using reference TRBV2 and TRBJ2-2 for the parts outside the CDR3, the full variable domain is EPEVTQTPSHQVTQMGQEVILRCVPISNHLYFYWYRQILGQKVEFLVSFYNNEISEKSEIFDDQFSVERPDGSNFTLKIRSTKLEDSAMYFCASSWQRTNTGELFFGEGSRLTVL.

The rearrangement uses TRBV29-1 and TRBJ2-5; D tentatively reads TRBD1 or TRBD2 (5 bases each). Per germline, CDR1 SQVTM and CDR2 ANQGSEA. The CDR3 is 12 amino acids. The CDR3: CSAWDGGETQYF. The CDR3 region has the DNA TGCAGTGCTTGGGACGGTGGGGAGACCCAGTACTTC.

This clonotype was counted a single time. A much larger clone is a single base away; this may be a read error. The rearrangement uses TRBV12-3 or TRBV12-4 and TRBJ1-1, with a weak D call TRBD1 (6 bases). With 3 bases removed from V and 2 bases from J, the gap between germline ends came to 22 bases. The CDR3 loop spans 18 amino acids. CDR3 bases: TGTGCCAGCAGTTTGGGTCTGCAGGGGACGGATCGAAACACTGAAGCTTTCTTT. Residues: CASSLGLQGTDRNTEAFF.

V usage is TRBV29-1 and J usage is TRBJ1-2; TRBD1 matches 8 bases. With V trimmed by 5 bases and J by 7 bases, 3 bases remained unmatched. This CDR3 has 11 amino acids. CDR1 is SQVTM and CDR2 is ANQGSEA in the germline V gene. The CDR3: CSVSTGAGYTF. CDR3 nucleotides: TGCAGCGTTTCGACAGGGGCTGGCTACACCTTC.

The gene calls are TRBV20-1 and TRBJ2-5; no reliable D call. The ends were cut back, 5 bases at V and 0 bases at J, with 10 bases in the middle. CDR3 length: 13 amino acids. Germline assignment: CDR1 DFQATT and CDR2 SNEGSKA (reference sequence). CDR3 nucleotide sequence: TGCAGTGCTGAGAGTAGGTACCAAGAGACCCAGTACTTC. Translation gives CSAESRYQETQYF.

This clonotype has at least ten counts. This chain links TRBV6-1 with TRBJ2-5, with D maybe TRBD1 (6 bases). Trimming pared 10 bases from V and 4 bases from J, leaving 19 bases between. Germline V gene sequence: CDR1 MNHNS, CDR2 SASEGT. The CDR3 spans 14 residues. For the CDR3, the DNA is TGTGCCACCACCCGGATCGAAGGGGGAGAGACCCAGTACTTC. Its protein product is CATTRIEGGETQYF.

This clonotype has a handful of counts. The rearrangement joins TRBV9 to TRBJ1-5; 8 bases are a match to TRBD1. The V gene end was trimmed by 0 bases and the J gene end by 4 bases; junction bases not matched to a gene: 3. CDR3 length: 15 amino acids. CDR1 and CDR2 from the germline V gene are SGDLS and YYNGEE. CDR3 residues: CASSVGQGTNQPQHF. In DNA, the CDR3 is TGTGCCAGCAGCGTAGGACAGGGGACAAATCAGCCCCAGCATTTT. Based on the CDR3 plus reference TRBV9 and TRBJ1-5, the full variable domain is DSGVTQTPKHLITATGQRVTLRCSPRSGDLSVYWYQQSLDQGLQFLIQYYNGEERAKGNILERFSAQQFPDLHSELNLSSLELGDSALYFCASSVGQGTNQPQHFGDGTRLSIL.

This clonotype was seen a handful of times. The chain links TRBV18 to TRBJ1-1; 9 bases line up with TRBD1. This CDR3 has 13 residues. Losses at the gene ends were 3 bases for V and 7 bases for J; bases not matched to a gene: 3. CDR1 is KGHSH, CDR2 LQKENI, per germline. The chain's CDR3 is CASSPWDRVEAFF. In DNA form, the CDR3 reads TGTGCCAGCTCACCTTGGGACAGGGTTGAAGCTTTCTTT.

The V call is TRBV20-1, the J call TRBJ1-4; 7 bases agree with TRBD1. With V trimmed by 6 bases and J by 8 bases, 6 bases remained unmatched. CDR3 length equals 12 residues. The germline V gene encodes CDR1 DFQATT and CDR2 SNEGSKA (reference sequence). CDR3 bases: TGCAGTGCCCCCCGACAGGGCGAAAAACTGTTTTTT. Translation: CSAPRQGEKLFF.

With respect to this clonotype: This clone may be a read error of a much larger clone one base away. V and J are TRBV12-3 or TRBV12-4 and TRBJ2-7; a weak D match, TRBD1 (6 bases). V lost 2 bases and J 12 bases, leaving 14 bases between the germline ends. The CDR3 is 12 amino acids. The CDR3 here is CASSLNRASSYF. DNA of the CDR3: TGTGCCAGCAGTTTAAACAGGGCTTCGTCGTACTTC.

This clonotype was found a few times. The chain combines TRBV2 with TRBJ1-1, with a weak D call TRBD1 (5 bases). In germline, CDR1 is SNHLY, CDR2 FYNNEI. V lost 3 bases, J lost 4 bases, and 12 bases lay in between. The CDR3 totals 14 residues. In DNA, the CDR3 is TGTGCCAGCAGTGAGTCCCCAGGGCTCACTGAAGCTTTCTTT. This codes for CASSESPGLTEAFF.

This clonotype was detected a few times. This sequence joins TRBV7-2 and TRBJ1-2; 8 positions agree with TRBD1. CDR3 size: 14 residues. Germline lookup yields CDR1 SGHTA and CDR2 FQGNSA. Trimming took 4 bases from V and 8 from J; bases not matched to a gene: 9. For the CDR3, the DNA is TGTGCCAGCAGCTACGACAGGGGATTAGGGGGCTACACCTTC. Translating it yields CASSYDRGLGGYTF.

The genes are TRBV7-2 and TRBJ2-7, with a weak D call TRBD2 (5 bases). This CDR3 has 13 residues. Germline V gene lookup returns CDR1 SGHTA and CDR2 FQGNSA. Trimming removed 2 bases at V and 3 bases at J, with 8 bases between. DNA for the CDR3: TGTGCCAGCAGCTTAACCGGGATCTACGAGCAGTACTTC. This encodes CASSLTGIYEQYF.

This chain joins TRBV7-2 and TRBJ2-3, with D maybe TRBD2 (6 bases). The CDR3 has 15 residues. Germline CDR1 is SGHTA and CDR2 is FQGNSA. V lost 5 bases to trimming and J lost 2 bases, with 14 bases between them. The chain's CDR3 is CASSPGASDTDTQYF. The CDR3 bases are TGTGCCAGCAGCCCTGGTGCTAGCGACACAGATACGCAGTATTTT.

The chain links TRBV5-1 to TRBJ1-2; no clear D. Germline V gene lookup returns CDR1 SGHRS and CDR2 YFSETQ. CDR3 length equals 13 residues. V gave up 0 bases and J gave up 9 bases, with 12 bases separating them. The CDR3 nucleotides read TGCGCCAGCAGCTTGGAGGAAGGGTCGCGCTACACCTTC. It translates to CASSLEEGSRYTF.

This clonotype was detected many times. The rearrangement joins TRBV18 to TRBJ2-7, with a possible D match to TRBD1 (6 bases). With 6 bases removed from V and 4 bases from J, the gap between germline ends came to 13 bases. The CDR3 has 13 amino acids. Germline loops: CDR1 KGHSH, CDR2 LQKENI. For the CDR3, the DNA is TGTGCCAGCTCCCAGGCGGACAGATACGAGCAGTACTTC. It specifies CASSQADRYEQYF.

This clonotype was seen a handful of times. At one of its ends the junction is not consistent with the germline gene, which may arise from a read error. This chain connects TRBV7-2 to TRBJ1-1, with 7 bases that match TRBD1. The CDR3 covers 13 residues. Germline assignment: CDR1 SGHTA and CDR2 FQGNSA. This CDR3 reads CASTLRRGAEAFF. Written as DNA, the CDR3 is TGTGCCAGCACCTTACGCAGGGGGGCTGAAGCTTTCTTT.

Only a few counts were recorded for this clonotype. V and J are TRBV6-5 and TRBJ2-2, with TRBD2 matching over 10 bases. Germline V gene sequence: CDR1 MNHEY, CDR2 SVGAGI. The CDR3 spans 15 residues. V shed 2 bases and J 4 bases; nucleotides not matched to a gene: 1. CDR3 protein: CASSYSGRATGELFF. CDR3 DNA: TGTGCCAGCAGTTACAGCGGGAGGGCCACCGGGGAGCTGTTTTTT.

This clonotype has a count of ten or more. DNA of the CDR3: TGTGCCAGCACCCGACAGCTACGGGATTGGGGGGCCAACGTCCTGACTTTC. This encodes CASTRQLRDWGANVLTF. The rearrangement links TRBV2 to TRBJ2-6; the D gene could be TRBD1 or TRBD2 (5 bases each). V was trimmed by 7 bases and J by 4 bases, leaving 20 bases between them. The CDR3 totals 17 residues. Germline CDR1 SNHLY, CDR2 FYNNEI.

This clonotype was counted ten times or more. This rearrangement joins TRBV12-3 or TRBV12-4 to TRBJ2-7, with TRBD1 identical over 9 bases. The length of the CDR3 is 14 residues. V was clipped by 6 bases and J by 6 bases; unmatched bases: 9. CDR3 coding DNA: TGTGCCAGCAGCCCAGAACAGGGGGCCTCCGAGCAGTACTTC. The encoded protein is CASSPEQGASEQYF.

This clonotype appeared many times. The CDR3 loop is CASSPDRGRGGYTF. CDR3 in DNA: TGTGCCAGCAGCCCCGACAGGGGCAGAGGTGGCTACACCTTC. The V gene is TRBV12-3 or TRBV12-4, the J gene TRBJ1-2; 8 nucleotides agree with TRBD1. Trimming cost V 6 bases and J 7 bases; bases outside gene matches: 10. CDR3 size: 14 residues.

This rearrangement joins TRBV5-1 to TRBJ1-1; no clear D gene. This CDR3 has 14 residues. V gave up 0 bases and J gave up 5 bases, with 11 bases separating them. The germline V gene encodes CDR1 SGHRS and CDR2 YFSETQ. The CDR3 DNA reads TGCGCCAGCAGCTTGGGGGCGGTTTTAACTGAAGCTTTCTTT. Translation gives CASSLGAVLTEAFF.

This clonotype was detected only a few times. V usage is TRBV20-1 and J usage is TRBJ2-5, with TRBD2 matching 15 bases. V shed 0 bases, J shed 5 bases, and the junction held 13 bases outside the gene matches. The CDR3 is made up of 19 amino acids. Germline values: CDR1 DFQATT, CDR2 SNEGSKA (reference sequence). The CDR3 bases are TGCAGTGCTAGAGATGGGACTAGCGGGAGGTCGCCGTGGGGGGAGACCCAGTACTTC. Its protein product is CSARDGTSGRSPWGETQYF.

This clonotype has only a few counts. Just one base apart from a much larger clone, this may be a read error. CDR3 amino acids: CSSSMGKETQYF. In DNA, the CDR3 is TGTTCCAGTAGTATGGGGAAAGAGACCCAGTACTTC. V and J are TRBV19 and TRBJ2-5, with unresolved D. Germline lookup yields CDR1 LNHDA and CDR2 SQIVND (reference sequence). The CDR3 totals 12 residues.

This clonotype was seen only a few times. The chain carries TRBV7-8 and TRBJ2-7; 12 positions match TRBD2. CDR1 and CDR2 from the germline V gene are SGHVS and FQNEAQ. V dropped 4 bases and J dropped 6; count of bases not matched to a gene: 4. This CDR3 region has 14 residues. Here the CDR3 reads CASSSTSGRLEQYF. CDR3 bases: TGTGCCAGCAGCTCGACTAGCGGGAGACTCGAGCAGTACTTC.

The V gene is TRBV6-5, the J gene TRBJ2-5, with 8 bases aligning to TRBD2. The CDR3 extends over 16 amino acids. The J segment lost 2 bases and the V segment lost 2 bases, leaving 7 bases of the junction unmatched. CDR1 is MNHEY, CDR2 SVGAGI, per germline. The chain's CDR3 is CASSYNTAGGQETQYF. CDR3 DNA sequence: TGTGCCAGCAGTTACAATACGGCGGGAGGTCAAGAGACCCAGTACTTC.

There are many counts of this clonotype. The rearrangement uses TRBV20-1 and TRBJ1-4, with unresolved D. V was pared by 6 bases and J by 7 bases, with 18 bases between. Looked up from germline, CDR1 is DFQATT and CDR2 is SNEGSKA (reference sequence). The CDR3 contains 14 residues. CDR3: CSATRPALGEKLFF. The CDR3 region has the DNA TGCAGTGCGACTCGCCCAGCCCTCGGTGAAAAACTGTTTTTT.

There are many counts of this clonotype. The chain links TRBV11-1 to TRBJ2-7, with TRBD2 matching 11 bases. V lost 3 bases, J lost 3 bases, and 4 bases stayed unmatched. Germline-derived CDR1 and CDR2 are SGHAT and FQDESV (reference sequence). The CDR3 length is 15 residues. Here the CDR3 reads CASSLGTSGYYEQYF. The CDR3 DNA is TGTGCCAGCAGCTTGGGGACTAGCGGATACTACGAGCAGTACTTC.